This record covers a single T cell receptor beta chain. This sample is part of a study of blood T cell repertoires in COVID-19. Study-level information: Both acute and convalescent COVID-19 samples were obtained from the United States, Italy and Spain. From T cells, B-cell-depleted T cells, or PBMCs came the material, which was cDNA or gDNA.

As handled by the study authors: Reference gene primers were amplified, and this amplification served to estimate nucleated cell counts. Repertoires were generated with immunoSEQ multiplex PCR, while TCRdb's copy carries only in-frame clones and drops some. That table is the source of V, J and clone size, and D and trimming were worked out from the DNA. The table lists some 87,000 clones, around 81% of them singletons, with 12% in the top ten. Sequenced input: peripheral blood. The sequence was obtained from a woman in her 70s with active or convalescent COVID-19.

The CDR3 DNA is TGTGCCAGCCGCGCAACTACAGGGGTCACAGATACGCAGTATTTT. Protein product: CASRATTGVTDTQYF. The chain has TRBV7-6 and TRBJ2-3; 7 bases map to TRBD1. Germline values: CDR1 SGHVS, CDR2 FNYEAQ. The CDR3 length is 15 residues. The ends lost 8 bases at V and 2 bases at J; junction bases unmatched: 10.